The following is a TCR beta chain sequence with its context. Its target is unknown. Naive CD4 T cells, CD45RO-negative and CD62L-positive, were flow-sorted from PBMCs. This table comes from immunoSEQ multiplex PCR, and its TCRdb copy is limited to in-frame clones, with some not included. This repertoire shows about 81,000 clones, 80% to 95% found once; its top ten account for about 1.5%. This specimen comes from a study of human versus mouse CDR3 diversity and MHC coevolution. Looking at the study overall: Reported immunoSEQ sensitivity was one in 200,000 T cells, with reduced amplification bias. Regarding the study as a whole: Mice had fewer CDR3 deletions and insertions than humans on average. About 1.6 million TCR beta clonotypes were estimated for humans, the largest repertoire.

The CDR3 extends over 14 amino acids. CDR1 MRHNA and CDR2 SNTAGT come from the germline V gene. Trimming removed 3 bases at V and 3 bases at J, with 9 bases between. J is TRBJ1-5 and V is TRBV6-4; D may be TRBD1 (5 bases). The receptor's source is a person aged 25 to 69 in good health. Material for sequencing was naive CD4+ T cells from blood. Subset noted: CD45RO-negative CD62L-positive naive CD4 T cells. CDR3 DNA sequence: TGTGCCAGCAGTGAAGGGGCTCACAATCAGCCCCAGCATTTT. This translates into CASSEGAHNQPQHF.